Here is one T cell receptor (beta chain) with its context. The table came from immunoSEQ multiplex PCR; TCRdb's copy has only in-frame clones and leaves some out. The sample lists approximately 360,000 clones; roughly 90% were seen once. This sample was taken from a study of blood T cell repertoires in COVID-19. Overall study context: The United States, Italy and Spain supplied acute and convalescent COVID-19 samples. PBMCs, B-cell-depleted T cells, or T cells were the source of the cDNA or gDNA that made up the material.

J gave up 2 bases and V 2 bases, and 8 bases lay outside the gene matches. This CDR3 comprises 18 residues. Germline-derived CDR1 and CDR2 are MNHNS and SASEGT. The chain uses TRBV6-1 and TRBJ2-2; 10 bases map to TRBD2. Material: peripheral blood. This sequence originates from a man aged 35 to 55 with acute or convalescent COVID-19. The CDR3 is CASSELLQRGGNTGELFF. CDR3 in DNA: TGTGCCAGCAGTGAATTGCTCCAGCGGGGGGGAAACACCGGGGAGCTGTTTTTT.